The clone carrying this T cell receptor beta chain was recorded at least ten times. The antigen remains undetermined. In TCRdb, the 5' RACE reads were re-called with MiXCR into one record per CDR3 protein. The sample lists about 94,000 distinct CDR3 sequences; roughly 13% were seen once. The sample belongs to a study of early T cells in non-severe SARS-CoV-2 infection. Study as a whole: Alpha and beta chains were unpaired, from unsorted whole-blood bulk RNA. Study-level points and caveats: Matching against VDJdb likely underestimated virus-specific expansions, favoring anti-spike CD8.

Specimen: whole blood. The clonotype originates from an adult who was a healthcare worker with PCR-confirmed SARS-CoV-2 infection or an uninfected control (not recorded which).

This chain's CDR3 is CASSLAWWEMSSYNEQFF. The CDR3 DNA follows: TGTGCCAGCAGCTTAGCTTGGTGGGAGATGAGCTCCTACAATGAGCAGTTCTTC. The chain joins TRBV7-8 to TRBJ2-1; weak D call: TRBD2 (5 bases). The CDR3 loop spans 18 amino acids. Trimming removed 0 bases at V and 0 bases at J, with 15 bases between. Germline V gene lookup returns CDR1 SGHVS and CDR2 FQNEAQ.